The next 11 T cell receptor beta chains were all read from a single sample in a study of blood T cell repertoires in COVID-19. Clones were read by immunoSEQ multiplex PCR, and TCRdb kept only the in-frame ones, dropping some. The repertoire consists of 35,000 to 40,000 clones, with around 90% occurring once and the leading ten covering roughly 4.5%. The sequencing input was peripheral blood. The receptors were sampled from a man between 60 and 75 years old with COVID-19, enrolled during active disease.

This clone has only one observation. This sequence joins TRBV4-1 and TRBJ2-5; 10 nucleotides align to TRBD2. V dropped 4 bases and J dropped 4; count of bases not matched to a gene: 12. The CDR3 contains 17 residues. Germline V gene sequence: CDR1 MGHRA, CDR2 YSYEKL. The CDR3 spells CASSLLASGSLGETQYF. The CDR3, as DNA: TGCGCCAGCAGCCTCCTCGCTAGCGGGAGTTTGGGAGAGACCCAGTACTTC.

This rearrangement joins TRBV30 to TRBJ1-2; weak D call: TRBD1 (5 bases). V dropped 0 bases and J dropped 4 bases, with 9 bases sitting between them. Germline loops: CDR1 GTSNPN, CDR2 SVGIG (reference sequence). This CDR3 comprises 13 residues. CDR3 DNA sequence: TGTGCCTGGAGTGTTCAGGGTGGCTATGGCTACACCTTC. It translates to CAWSVQGGYGYTF.

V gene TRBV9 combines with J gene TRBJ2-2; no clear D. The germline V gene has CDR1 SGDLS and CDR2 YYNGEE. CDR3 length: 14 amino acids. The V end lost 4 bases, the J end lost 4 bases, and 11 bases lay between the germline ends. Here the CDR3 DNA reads TGTGCCAGCAGCCCACGACTTTCCACCGGGGAGCTGTTTTTT. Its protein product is CASSPRLSTGELFF.

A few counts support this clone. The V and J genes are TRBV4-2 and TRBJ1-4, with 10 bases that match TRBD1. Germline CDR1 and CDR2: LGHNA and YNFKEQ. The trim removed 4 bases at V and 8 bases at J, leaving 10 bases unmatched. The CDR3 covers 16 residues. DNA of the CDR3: TGTGCCAGCAGCCCATGGACAGGGGGAAGAGAAGAAAAACTGTTTTTT. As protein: CASSPWTGGREEKLFF.

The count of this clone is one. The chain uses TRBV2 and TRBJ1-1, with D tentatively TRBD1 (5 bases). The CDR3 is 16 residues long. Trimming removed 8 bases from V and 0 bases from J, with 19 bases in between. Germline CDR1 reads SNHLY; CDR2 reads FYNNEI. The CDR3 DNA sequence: TGTGCCAGCCGACTCGGTCGACAGACCGTGAACACTGAAGCTTTCTTT. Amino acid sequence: CASRLGRQTVNTEAFF.

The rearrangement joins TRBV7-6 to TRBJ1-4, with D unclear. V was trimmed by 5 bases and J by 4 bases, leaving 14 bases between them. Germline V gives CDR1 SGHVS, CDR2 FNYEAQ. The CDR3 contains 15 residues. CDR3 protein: CASSLLFGGNEKLFF. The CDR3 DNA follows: TGTGCCAGCAGCCTACTGTTTGGCGGTAATGAAAAACTGTTTTTT. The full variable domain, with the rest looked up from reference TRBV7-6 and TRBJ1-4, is GAGVSQSPRYKVTKRGQDVALRCDPISGHVSLYWYRQALGQGPEFLTYFNYEAQQDKSGLPNDRFSAERPEGSISTLTIQRTEQRDSAMYRCASSLLFGGNEKLFFGSGTQLSVL.

CDR3 in amino acids: CASSPVGSPGSSDTQYF. The CDR3 coding sequence is TGTGCCAGCAGCCCGGTAGGCAGTCCAGGTAGTTCAGATACGCAGTATTTT. The V gene is TRBV5-4, the J gene TRBJ2-3; D is ambiguous. Germline CDR1 SGHNT, CDR2 YYREEE (reference sequence). This CDR3 is 17 amino acids long. Trimming pared 4 bases from V and 4 bases from J, leaving 22 bases between.

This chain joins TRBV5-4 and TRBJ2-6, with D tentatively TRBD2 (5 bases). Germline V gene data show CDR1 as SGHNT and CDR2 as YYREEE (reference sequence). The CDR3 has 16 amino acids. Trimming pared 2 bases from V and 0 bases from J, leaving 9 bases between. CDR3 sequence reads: CASSFGLTSGANVLTF. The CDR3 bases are TGTGCCAGCAGCTTTGGACTGACCTCTGGGGCCAACGTCCTGACTTTC.

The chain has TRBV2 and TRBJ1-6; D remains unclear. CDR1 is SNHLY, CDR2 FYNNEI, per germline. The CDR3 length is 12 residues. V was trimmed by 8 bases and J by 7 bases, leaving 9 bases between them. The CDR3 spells CASSGENSPLHF. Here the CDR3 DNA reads TGTGCCAGCTCCGGGGAGAATTCACCCCTCCACTTT.

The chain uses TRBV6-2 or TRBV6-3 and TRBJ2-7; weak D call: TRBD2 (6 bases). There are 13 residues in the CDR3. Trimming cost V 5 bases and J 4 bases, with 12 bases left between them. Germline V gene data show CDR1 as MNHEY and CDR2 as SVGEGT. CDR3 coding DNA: TGTGCCAGCAGTGCCCCGGGGGTATACGAGCAGTACTTC. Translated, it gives CASSAPGVYEQYF.

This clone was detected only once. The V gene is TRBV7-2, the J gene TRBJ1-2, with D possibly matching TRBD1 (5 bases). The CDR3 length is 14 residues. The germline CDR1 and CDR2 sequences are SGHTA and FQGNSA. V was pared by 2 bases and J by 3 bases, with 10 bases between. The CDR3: CASSLTSTDYGYTF. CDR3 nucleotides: TGTGCCAGCAGCTTAACCTCGACAGACTATGGCTACACCTTC.